One sample yielded the 2 T cell receptor beta chains listed below, sequenced in a study of CD8 T cells in Susac syndrome. An input of about 0.45 to 1 ug of RNA was subjected to reverse transcription using random hexamers. Each CDR3 protein is one row after TCRdb ran MiXCR on the immunoSEQ multiplex PCR reads. The data hold fewer than 200,000 distinct CDR3 sequences, with roughly 96% observed a single time. Specimen: CD8+ T cells from PBMCs. Source of these receptors: a human donor with multiple sclerosis.

This sequence joins TRBV20-1 and TRBJ1-2; maybe TRBD1 (5 bases). The CDR3 is made up of 16 amino acids. V was pared by 0 bases and J by 5 bases, with 19 bases between. Germline lookup yields CDR1 DFQATT and CDR2 SNEGSKA (reference sequence). CDR3 protein: CSARDRDLGERYGYTF. The CDR3 DNA reads as TGCAGTGCTAGAGATCGAGACCTAGGGGAAAGATATGGCTACACCTTC.

The rearrangement links TRBV12-3 or TRBV12-4 to TRBJ2-7; the D is unclear. The CDR3 extends over 13 amino acids. V shed 8 bases and J shed 5 bases, with 16 bases lying between them. The CDR3 here is CASRSLSKNEQYF. CDR3 DNA: TGTGCCAGCCGCAGCCTTTCGAAAAACGAGCAGTACTTC.